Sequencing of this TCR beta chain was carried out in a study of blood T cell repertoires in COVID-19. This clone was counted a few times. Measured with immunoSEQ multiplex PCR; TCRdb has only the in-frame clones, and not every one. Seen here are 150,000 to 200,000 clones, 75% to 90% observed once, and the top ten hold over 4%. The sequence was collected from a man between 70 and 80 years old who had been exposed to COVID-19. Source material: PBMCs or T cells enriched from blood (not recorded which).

The CDR3 loop reads CASSSQGAGGYEQYF. The CDR3 bases are TGTGCCAGTAGTAGTCAGGGGGCCGGTGGCTACGAGCAGTACTTC. This chain connects TRBV19 to TRBJ2-7; 8 bases line up with TRBD1. V trimming: 4 bases; J trimming: 3 bases; junction bases outside the gene matches: 8. The CDR3 is 15 amino acids. Germline V lookup: CDR1 LNHDA, CDR2 SQIVND (reference sequence).